Below are 10 T cell receptor beta chains sequenced from a single sample in a study of cytomegalovirus exposure and HLA in healthy donors. This PCR relied on a set of 60 Vbeta primers and 13 Jbeta primers. TCRdb's table, derived via immunoSEQ multiplex PCR, lists solely in-frame clones and lacks some. This sample has 200,000 or so clones, with roughly 90% found just once. The specimen was PBMCs. The receptors shown here come from a girl under three years old in good health and CMV-seronegative.

V and J are TRBV29-1 and TRBJ1-2; TRBD1 agrees at 8 bases. Germline V gene data show CDR1 as SQVTM and CDR2 as ANQGSEA. This CDR3 is 13 amino acids long. The ends lost 6 bases at V and 3 bases at J; junction bases unmatched: 6. The DNA for the CDR3 is TGCAGCGTCGGAGACAGGGGCTACTATGGCTACACCTTC. It translates to CSVGDRGYYGYTF.

The V and J genes are TRBV11-2 and TRBJ2-1, with 9 bases identical to TRBD2. Germline values: CDR1 SGHAT, CDR2 FQNNGV. CDR3 length: 15 amino acids. Trimming removed 4 bases from V and 7 bases from J; junction bases left unmatched: 8. This CDR3 is CASSSIAGASNEQFF. The CDR3 DNA reads TGTGCCAGCAGCTCAATAGCGGGAGCGAGTAATGAGCAGTTCTTC.

This rearrangement joins TRBV7-9 to TRBJ2-7, with 15 bases matching TRBD2. Germline values: CDR1 SEHNR, CDR2 FQNEAQ (reference sequence). The CDR3 spans 16 residues. V trimming: 5 bases; J trimming: 4 bases; junction bases outside the gene matches: 6. The CDR3 DNA is TGTGCCAGCAGCCGTGAGGGACTAGCGGGGGGTTACGAGCAGTACTTC. It codes for CASSREGLAGGYEQYF.

This clone was counted between two and nine times. V and J are TRBV9 and TRBJ2-2, with D unresolved. Looked up from germline, CDR1 is SGDLS and CDR2 is YYNGEE. This CDR3 has 13 amino acids. Trimming cost V 0 bases and J 5 bases, with 5 bases left between them. The CDR3 region is CASSVALTGELFF. CDR3 in DNA: TGTGCCAGCAGCGTAGCTCTAACCGGGGAGCTGTTTTTT.

The chain employs TRBV25-1 and TRBJ2-7; a weak D match, TRBD1 (6 bases). Germline V gene data show CDR1 as MGHDK and CDR2 as SYGVNS. The ends were cut back, 3 bases at V and 2 bases at J, with 14 bases in the middle. The CDR3 spans 15 residues. The CDR3, as DNA: TGTGCCAGCAGTGATTGGGGGCGGCCCCCCTACGAGCAGTACTTC. Protein sequence: CASSDWGRPPYEQYF.

The chain combines TRBV9 with TRBJ2-3; tentative D call: TRBD2 (5 bases). Germline V CDR1 and CDR2: SGDLS, YYNGEE. V lost 5 bases, J lost 0 bases, and 7 bases lay in between. CDR3 length equals 13 residues. CDR3 in amino acids: CASRRASTDTQYF. The CDR3 DNA reads TGTGCCAGCAGGCGGGCGAGCACAGATACGCAGTATTTT.

The chain recombines TRBV30 with TRBJ1-2, with D possibly TRBD1 on 5 matching bases. CDR1 is GTSNPN, CDR2 SVGIG, per germline (reference sequence). Trimming cost V 8 bases and J 2 bases, with 21 bases left between them. This CDR3 contains 15 residues. The CDR3 DNA is TGTGCCGGTCCCCCTCTGGTCAGGGCCAACTATGGCTACACCTTC. The encoded protein is CAGPPLVRANYGYTF. The variable domain in full, with the rest retrieved from reference TRBV30 and TRBJ1-2, is SQTIHQWPATLVQPVGSPLSLECTVEGTSNPNLYWYRQAAGRGLQLLFYSVGIGQISSEVPQNLSASRPQDRQFILSSKKLLLSDSGFYLCAGPPLVRANYGYTFGSGTRLTVV.

The chain links TRBV7-8 to TRBJ2-5, with 9 bases identical to TRBD2. Germline assignment: CDR1 SGHVS and CDR2 FQNEAQ. The CDR3 sequence is 17 residues long. The junction had 15 bases not matched to a gene; V was cut back by 4 bases and J by 6 bases. This CDR3 reads CASSSPPAGLAQQTQYF. The CDR3 DNA reads TGTGCCAGCAGCTCCCCCCCGGCCGGACTAGCGCAACAGACCCAGTACTTC. Complete variable domain (other parts from reference TRBV7-8 and TRBJ2-5): GAGVSQSPRYKVAKRGQDVALRCDPISGHVSLFWYQQALGQGPEFLTYFQNEAQLDKSGLPSDRFFAERPEGSVSTLKIQRTQQEDSAVYLCASSSPPAGLAQQTQYFGPGTRLLVL.

The chain links TRBV7-6 to TRBJ2-1, with 13 positions matching TRBD2. Trimming cost V 3 bases and J 2 bases; bases outside gene matches: 13. CDR3 length: 20 amino acids. CDR1 SGHVS and CDR2 FNYEAQ come from the germline V gene. The CDR3: CASSFILAGGQKSTYNEQFF. The DNA for the CDR3 is TGTGCCAGCAGCTTCATACTAGCGGGGGGGCAGAAGAGCACCTACAATGAGCAGTTCTTC.

The chain has TRBV6-5 and TRBJ1-2; D gene uncertain. Per germline, CDR1 MNHEY and CDR2 SVGAGI. The CDR3 is 13 residues long. Between the trimmed V and J ends, which lost 5 bases and 2 bases, there was a span of 9 bases. The CDR3, as DNA: TGTGCCAGCAGTGCCAACAAGAACTATGGCTACACCTTC. Its protein product is CASSANKNYGYTF.